The clone carrying this T cell receptor (beta chain) was observed a handful of times. Its specificity is not known. The sample originates from a study of T cell repertoires in cytomegalovirus infection. Study details: As its CMV epitopes, the study selected recently identified HLA-C-restricted and well-studied HLA-B-restricted targets. Both a matching HLA type and CMV infection were indicated by public TCR beta signatures.

CDR3 size: 15 residues. The germline V gene encodes CDR1 MNHEY and CDR2 SVGEGT. V lost 4 bases to trimming and J lost 3 bases, with 10 bases between them. TCRdb recomputed calls from the reads with MiXCR, one row per CDR3 protein. The sample has fewer than 200,000 distinct CDR3 sequences, 20% to 25% seen once. Study results and caveats: HLA-C-restricted CMV clonotypes gave the most frequent clonotype in two of eight donors. The cumulative frequency of public TCR beta families identified carriers of CMV plus the relevant HLA.

The sequencing used CD8+ T cells from cultured PBMCs, collected from culture after CMV antigen stimulation. V usage is TRBV6-2 or TRBV6-3 and J usage is TRBJ2-6; no reliable D call. The receptor comes from a human donor in good health (CMV status not recorded). Some clones in this sample may be carry-over from other donors' samples. The CDR3 region has the DNA TGTGCCAGCAGTTTGAGAGTTAGTGGGGCCAACGTCCTGACTTTC. It is translated as CASSLRVSGANVLTF.